A selection of T cell receptor beta chains follows, all from one sample in a study of identical twins. Each CDR3 protein is one row after TCRdb ran MiXCR on the 5' RACE reads. Altogether 700,000 or so distinct CDR3 sequences are present, around 8.3% being singletons, with the ten largest covering 0.98%. The same data also contributed to another study, on yellow fever vaccine responses in identical twins.

Source material: PBMCs. Receptors were obtained from a woman aged 18 to 35 in good health. Both conserved end residues are part of each CDR3. The D gene is left open where the match is weak. A row's size may be missing; if present it is once, few, many or a size class.

v_call: TRBV6-2/TRBV6-3
clone_size: -
d_call: -
j_call: TRBJ2-1
cdr3_aa: CASSEGLPKQFF
cdr3_nt: TGTGCCAGCAGTGAGGGCCTTCCCAAGCAGTTCTTC

v_call: TRBV20-1
clone_size: many
d_call: -
j_call: TRBJ2-3
cdr3_aa: CSVVGRSTDTQYF
cdr3_nt: TGCAGTGTCGTGGGGAGGAGCACAGATACGCAGTATTTT

v_call: TRBV10-3
clone_size: -
d_call: TRBD1
j_call: TRBJ1-2
cdr3_aa: CATQDRGRGNGYTF
cdr3_nt: TGTGCCACCCAGGACAGGGGGCGCGGCAATGGCTACACCTTC

v_call: TRBV12-3/TRBV12-4
clone_size: -
d_call: -
j_call: TRBJ2-5
cdr3_aa: CASSLSAQQETQYF
cdr3_nt: TGTGCCAGCAGTTTGTCGGCCCAGCAAGAGACCCAGTACTTC

v_call: TRBV20-1
clone_size: few
d_call: -
j_call: TRBJ2-3
cdr3_aa: CSARGVVGNTQYF
cdr3_nt: TGCAGTGCTAGAGGGGTGGTGGGTAATACGCAGTATTTT

v_call: TRBV7-8
clone_size: -
d_call: TRBD1
j_call: TRBJ2-7
cdr3_aa: CASSMTGTGSYEQYF
cdr3_nt: TGTGCCAGCAGCATGACCGGGACAGGGAGCTACGAGCAGTACTTC

v_call: TRBV5-1
clone_size: few
d_call: TRBD1
j_call: TRBJ2-5
cdr3_aa: CASSEPDRVEETQYF
cdr3_nt: TGCGCCAGCAGCGAACCGGACAGGGTTGAAGAGACCCAGTACTTC

v_call: TRBV5-1
clone_size: -
d_call: -
j_call: TRBJ2-3
cdr3_aa: CASSSTDHGLGTDTQYF
cdr3_nt: TGCGCCAGCAGCTCCACGGACCACGGGCTGGGCACAGATACGCAGTATTTT

v_call: TRBV4-1
clone_size: many
d_call: TRBD2
j_call: TRBJ2-1
cdr3_aa: CASSQDLLAGLNEQFF
cdr3_nt: TGCGCCAGCAGCCAAGATCTACTAGCGGGGCTCAATGAGCAGTTCTTC

v_call: TRBV4-3
clone_size: -
d_call: -
j_call: TRBJ2-3
cdr3_aa: CASSQELGLVDTQYF
cdr3_nt: TGCGCCAGCAGCCAAGAATTGGGGTTGGTAGATACGCAGTATTTT

v_call: TRBV12-3/TRBV12-4
clone_size: -
d_call: TRBD2
j_call: TRBJ2-1
cdr3_aa: CASSPHSGPGGEQFF
cdr3_nt: TGTGCCAGCAGTCCCCATAGCGGGCCTGGGGGTGAGCAGTTCTTC

v_call: TRBV15
clone_size: few
d_call: -
j_call: TRBJ1-1
cdr3_aa: CATSRDLSGARNTEAFF
cdr3_nt: TGTGCCACCAGCAGAGATTTATCGGGGGCGAGGAACACTGAAGCTTTCTTT

v_call: TRBV20-1
clone_size: -
d_call: -
j_call: TRBJ2-2
cdr3_aa: CSARAVGNTGELFF
cdr3_nt: TGCAGTGCTAGAGCGGTCGGGAACACCGGGGAGCTGTTTTTT

v_call: TRBV13
clone_size: -
d_call: TRBD2
j_call: TRBJ2-1
cdr3_aa: CASSLGRLAGVDEQFF
cdr3_nt: TGTGCCAGCAGCTTAGGAAGACTAGCGGGGGTAGATGAGCAGTTCTTC

v_call: TRBV7-6
clone_size: -
d_call: TRBD2
j_call: TRBJ2-7
cdr3_aa: CASSLVVTSGIYEQYF
cdr3_nt: TGTGCCAGCAGCTTAGTTGTGACTAGCGGGATCTACGAGCAGTACTTC

v_call: TRBV2
clone_size: -
d_call: -
j_call: TRBJ2-7
cdr3_aa: CASRRGNEQYF
cdr3_nt: TGTGCCAGCAGGAGGGGTAACGAGCAGTACTTC

v_call: TRBV3-1
clone_size: -
d_call: -
j_call: TRBJ2-1
cdr3_aa: CASSLPGEGNEQFF
cdr3_nt: TGTGCCAGCAGCCTTCCGGGGGAAGGAAATGAGCAGTTCTTC

v_call: TRBV4-1
clone_size: -
d_call: TRBD2
j_call: TRBJ2-1
cdr3_aa: CASSPGVAGSYEQFF
cdr3_nt: TGCGCCAGCAGCCCCGGGGTAGCGGGATCCTATGAGCAGTTCTTC

v_call: TRBV4-1
clone_size: -
d_call: -
j_call: TRBJ2-7
cdr3_aa: CASSQELGTEQYF
cdr3_nt: TGCGCCAGCAGCCAAGAGTTGGGGACCGAGCAGTACTTC

v_call: TRBV5-6
clone_size: few
d_call: -
j_call: TRBJ2-2
cdr3_aa: CASSQLHTGELFF
cdr3_nt: TGTGCCAGCAGCCAGCTCCACACCGGGGAGCTGTTTTTT

v_call: TRBV4-3
clone_size: many
d_call: TRBD2
j_call: TRBJ2-7
cdr3_aa: CASSQGLAPYEQYF
cdr3_nt: TGCGCCAGCAGCCAAGGACTAGCGCCCTACGAGCAGTACTTC

v_call: TRBV27
clone_size: -
d_call: TRBD1
j_call: TRBJ2-6
cdr3_aa: CASSPPTGGVTGANVLTF
cdr3_nt: TGTGCCAGCAGTCCGCCGACAGGGGGAGTGACTGGGGCCAACGTCCTGACTTTC

v_call: TRBV12-3/TRBV12-4
clone_size: -
d_call: TRBD1
j_call: TRBJ2-1
cdr3_aa: CASITGTGGTDEQFF
cdr3_nt: TGTGCCAGCATCACCGGGACAGGAGGTACGGATGAGCAGTTCTTC

v_call: TRBV4-2
clone_size: -
d_call: -
j_call: TRBJ2-1
cdr3_aa: CASSQDGTATPYNEQFF
cdr3_nt: TGTGCCAGCAGCCAGGATGGGACTGCTACGCCCTACAATGAGCAGTTCTTC

v_call: TRBV10-3
clone_size: -
d_call: -
j_call: TRBJ2-3
cdr3_aa: CAIRDNTVTDTQYF
cdr3_nt: TGTGCCATCAGGGACAACACCGTCACAGATACGCAGTATTTT

v_call: TRBV2
clone_size: many
d_call: -
j_call: TRBJ1-4
cdr3_aa: CASKVKTVLFF
cdr3_nt: TGTGCCAGCAAGGTGAAGACAGTACTGTTTTTT

v_call: TRBV25-1
clone_size: -
d_call: -
j_call: TRBJ2-1
cdr3_aa: CASSGSGPVQFF
cdr3_nt: TGTGCCAGCAGTGGTTCGGGGCCCGTGCAGTTCTTC

v_call: TRBV10-3
clone_size: many
d_call: -
j_call: TRBJ2-2
cdr3_aa: CAISWDRDPRSGELFF
cdr3_nt: TGTGCCATCAGTTGGGACCGGGACCCCAGGAGCGGGGAGCTGTTTTTT